The rows below give T cell receptor beta chains drawn from one sample of a study of shared clonotypes between healthy human individuals. Generated by immunoSEQ multiplex PCR, the TCRdb table keeps only in-frame clones and is missing some. Here the sample spans about 2 million clones, approximately 94% being singletons. The source material was naive CD8+ T cells sorted from blood. The receptors were sampled from a man between 18 and 35 years old in good health. CDR3s include the opening cysteine and the closing phenylalanine or tryptophan. A D gene is named only where the DNA matches it firmly. Expanded clones are given a class, and other clones once, few, many or no size at all.

TRBJ1-1	.	.	TRBV4-1	CASSRSIQANTEAFF	TGCGCCAGCAGCCGCAGCATCCAGGCGAACACTGAAGCTTTCTTT
TRBJ2-1	.	.	TRBV10-2	CASSENGSEQFF	TGCGCCAGCAGTGAGAACGGGTCTGAGCAGTTCTTC
TRBJ2-1	.	few	TRBV20-1	CSALKNEQFF	TGCAGTGCTCTTAAAAATGAGCAGTTCTTC
TRBJ2-1	TRBD1	.	TRBV9	CASSVRAQGDEQFF	TGTGCCAGCAGCGTCCGTGCACAGGGGGATGAGCAGTTCTTC
TRBJ2-7	TRBD2	.	TRBV2	CASRPRTSGEQYF	TGTGCCAGCAGGCCCAGGACTAGCGGCGAGCAGTACTTC
TRBJ1-2	.	.	TRBV29-1	CSVVIPPGNYGYTF	TGCAGCGTTGTAATACCTCCGGGGAACTATGGCTACACCTTC
TRBJ2-1	.	.	TRBV4-3	CASSQEEVQGSNEQFF	TGCGCCAGCAGCCAAGAAGAGGTTCAGGGTAGCAATGAGCAGTTCTTC
TRBJ2-1	.	.	TRBV5-1	CASSFGRDSYNEQFF	TGCGCCAGCAGCTTCGGCAGGGATTCCTACAATGAGCAGTTCTTC
TRBJ2-7	.	.	TRBV6-5	CASSFLGSYEQYF	TGTGCCAGCAGTTTTCTCGGAAGCTACGAGCAGTACTTC
TRBJ1-1	.	.	TRBV2	CASSPQISAFF	TGTGCCAGCAGCCCTCAAATATCAGCTTTCTTT
TRBJ1-5	.	.	TRBV6-1	CASILTGASNQPQHF	TGTGCCAGCATTCTGACAGGTGCTAGCAATCAGCCCCAGCATTTT
TRBJ1-2	TRBD1	.	TRBV5-6	CASSVSDRGGYGYTF	TGTGCCAGCAGCGTCTCGGACAGGGGGGGCTATGGCTACACCTTC
TRBJ1-3	TRBD1	.	TRBV2	CASSLLRMGQTNGNTIYF	TGTGCCAGCAGCCTCTTGAGGATGGGACAGACAAATGGAAACACCATATATTTT
TRBJ1-4	.	.	TRBV27	CASKTRGSDEKLFF	TGTGCCTCCAAAACCCGGGGATCAGATGAAAAACTGTTTTTT
TRBJ2-1	TRBD1	.	TRBV7-8	CASSLGQGASEQFF	TGTGCCAGCAGCCTGGGACAGGGGGCGTCTGAGCAGTTCTTC
TRBJ2-2	.	once	TRBV5-1	CASSLPSGTTGELFF	TGCGCCAGCAGCTTACCCTCCGGGACAACCGGGGAGCTGTTTTTT
TRBJ1-1	TRBD1	.	TRBV7-9	CASSDLRGLDTEAFF	TGTGCCAGCAGCGATCTCAGGGGGCTTGACACTGAAGCTTTCTTT
TRBJ1-1	.	.	TRBV30	CAWRGDGVEAFF	TGTGCCTGGAGAGGGGACGGAGTAGAAGCTTTCTTT
TRBJ2-1	.	.	TRBV9	CASSSRDHLSQFF	TGTGCCAGCAGCTCCCGGGACCACCTTTCCCAGTTCTTC
TRBJ1-2	TRBD1	.	TRBV5-6	CASSLGQGHGYTF	TGTGCCAGCAGCTTGGGACAGGGCCATGGCTACACCTTC
TRBJ2-7	TRBD1	.	TRBV9	CASSVGSDRGTYEQYF	TGTGCCAGCAGCGTAGGATCGGACAGGGGGACCTACGAGCAGTACTTC
TRBJ1-5	TRBD1	.	TRBV10-3	CAISADRGVSNQPQHF	TGTGCCATCAGTGCGGACAGGGGAGTAAGCAATCAGCCCCAGCATTTT